These T cell receptor beta chains were read from a single sample in a study of T cells after yellow fever vaccination. TCRdb analysed the 5' RACE reads with MiXCR anew, one entry per CDR3 protein. The sample records roughly 500,000 distinct CDR3 sequences, roughly 19% being singletons. The material sequenced was PBMCs, taken 15 days after the yellow fever booster vaccination. The receptors were sampled from a man aged 25 to 40 who received the YFV17D yellow fever vaccine. The CDR3 runs from the conserved cysteine through the conserved F or W. A D gene is named only where the DNA matches it firmly. Clone sizes are given selectively: once, few, many, or a class where the clone is expanded.

TRBV11-2	TRBJ2-1	-	-	TGTGCCAGCAGTTTTTCTGCAGGGACCTACAATGAGCAGTTCTTC	CASSFSAGTYNEQFF
TRBV24-1	TRBJ2-5	TRBD1	-	TGTGCCACCAGTGAAACTGGGACAGGGGACGAGACCCAGTACTTC	CATSETGTGDETQYF
TRBV10-3	TRBJ2-1	TRBD2	-	TGTGCCATCAGTGAGTCGAGCGGGAGCTATGAGCAGTTCTTC	CAISESSGSYEQFF
TRBV7-8	TRBJ2-1	-	many	TGTGCCAGCAGCTTAGGGGACCTCTACAATGAGCAGTTCTTC	CASSLGDLYNEQFF
TRBV16	TRBJ2-2	TRBD2	-	TGTGCCAGCAGCCCCTCCAGCGGGAGGGACACCGGGGAGCTGTTTTTT	CASSPSSGRDTGELFF
TRBV5-1	TRBJ1-5	-	few	TGCGCCAGCAGCTTGGACAGTCTTAATCAGCCCCAGCATTTT	CASSLDSLNQPQHF
TRBV12-3/TRBV12-4	TRBJ1-5	-	few	TGTGCCAGCAGTGGCGGGGCGAATCAGCCCCAGCATTTT	CASSGGANQPQHF
TRBV29-1	TRBJ1-1	TRBD1	few	TGCAGCGACACTCGGACAGGGAACACTGAAGCTTTCTTT	CSDTRTGNTEAFF
TRBV27	TRBJ1-2	-	few	TGTGCCAGCAGTCTCAACAGGGCCTCCTATGGCTACACCTTC	CASSLNRASYGYTF
TRBV20-1	TRBJ1-2	-	few	TGCGCCCTAAGCCCGGGCCGCTATGGCTACACCTTC	CALSPGRYGYTF
TRBV9	TRBJ2-5	-	-	TGTGCCAGCAGCATACCAGGGGCGAGGGGCGAGGAGACCCAGTACTTC	CASSIPGARGEETQYF
TRBV7-8	TRBJ1-3	TRBD1	-	TGTGCCAGCAGCGCGGGACAGGGGCGCTCTGGAAACACCATATATTTT	CASSAGQGRSGNTIYF
TRBV19	TRBJ2-7	-	-	TGTGCCAGTAGCGAAACTAGGACCCAATACGAGCAGTACTTC	CASSETRTQYEQYF
TRBV7-2	TRBJ2-7	-	few	TGTGCCAGCAGCTCTCGGATAGCGGCCTCCTACGAGCAGTACTTC	CASSSRIAASYEQYF
TRBV23-1	TRBJ2-5	TRBD1	-	TGCGCCAGCAGTCTAAACATTGGGACAGTTCTCCCGCCCAACGGAGAGACCCAGTACTTC	CASSLNIGTVLPPNGETQYF
TRBV29-1	TRBJ2-1	-	-	TGCAGCGTTGAAGATCCTGGCAGAAGCTCCTACAATGAGCAGTTCTTC	CSVEDPGRSSYNEQFF
TRBV11-2	TRBJ2-7	TRBD2	-	TGTGCCAGCAGTCAGCGGGAGGGCCACTCCGAGCAGTACTTC	CASSQREGHSEQYF
TRBV2	TRBJ2-7	-	-	TGTGCCAGCTCCTCGCTATTTCAATACGAGCAGTACTTC	CASSSLFQYEQYF
TRBV30	TRBJ2-1	-	many	TGTGCCTGGGGCAGGTTCTCCTACAATGAGCAGTTCTTC	CAWGRFSYNEQFF